This T cell receptor beta chain was identified in a study of CD4 T cells in relation to SARS-CoV-2 and coronaviruses. Study at large: ViraFEST: approximately eleven-day antigen culture of PBMCs, then TCR beta CDR3 sequencing. Study conclusions and caveats: Compared with monoreactive clones, crossreactive clones showed significantly weaker SARS-CoV-2 expansion. Each donor contributed either pre-pandemic or post-infection samples, not both.

Assay: immunoSEQ multiplex PCR; the TCRdb copy retains only in-frame clones and omits some. The sample lists 20,000 or so clones; around 80% were seen once. Between the trimmed V and J ends, which lost 3 bases and 1 base, there was a span of 15 bases. The germline V gene has CDR1 GTSNPN and CDR2 SVGIG (reference sequence). The CDR3 has 15 residues. Unexposed donor CD4+ T cells date from 2011-2018, before the COVID-19 pandemic. The cells were cultured for under 13 days before CD4+ T cells were isolated. As cell numbers allowed, unexposed-donor CD4+ T cells faced SARS-CoV-2 S/N and four cold-coronavirus spikes. This clone was found once. Its target is not known.

V usage is TRBV30 and J usage is TRBJ1-1; D is possibly TRBD1 (5 bases). This sequence originates from a human donor in good health. The sample was CD4+ T cells from PBMCs, cultured in vitro. The chain's CDR3 is CAWRAHDSPNTEAFF. CDR3 nucleotide sequence: TGTGCCTGGAGAGCCCACGACAGTCCGAACACTGAAGCTTTCTTT.